This T cell receptor (beta chain) comes out of a study of blood T cell repertoires in COVID-19. Germline V gives CDR1 KGHSH, CDR2 LQKENI. There are 14 residues in the CDR3. The V end was cut by 1 base, the J end by 1 base, with 7 bases between. Clones were sequenced by immunoSEQ multiplex PCR, and TCRdb holds only the in-frame ones, with some missing. The table has tens of thousands of clones, 86% seen once. The source is a man aged 25 to 40 with acute or convalescent COVID-19. The material sequenced was peripheral blood. The J gene is TRBJ1-1, the V gene TRBV18; D gene unclear. Here the CDR3 DNA reads TGTGCCAGCTCACCACAGTCCGGGAACACTGAAGCTTTCTTT. Protein sequence: CASSPQSGNTEAFF.